Described below is a single T cell receptor beta chain sequence and its context. Its target is not known. These data originate in a study of cytomegalovirus exposure and HLA in healthy donors. Notes on the study in general: A classifier reportedly called cytomegalovirus status with high sensitivity and specificity. Most TCR sequences showed up rarely, but some public TCRs showed up in many donors. The authors later found TCR association rates varying by HLA locus, with DRB1 most and HLA-C fewest.

PCR involved 60 Vbeta and 13 Jbeta primers. TCRdb's copy holds only in-frame clones and misses some; the assay was immunoSEQ multiplex PCR. The repertoire consists of approximately 160,000 clones, with more than 65% occurring once and the leading ten covering 1.5% to 2%. J gave up 0 bases and V 5 bases, and 4 bases lay outside the gene matches. Per germline, CDR1 SGHTA and CDR2 FQGNSA. The CDR3 loop spans 14 amino acids. Sample: PBMCs. The chain carries TRBV7-2 and TRBJ2-7, with TRBD2 matching over 7 bases. This sequence was found in a woman aged 25 to 39 in good health and CMV-seronegative. The chain's CDR3 is CASSRGGGSYEQYF. CDR3 coding DNA: TGTGCCAGCAGCCGCGGCGGGGGCTCCTACGAGCAGTACTTC.